This T cell receptor beta chain appears in the sequencing data of a study of T cell changes during pregnancy in multiple sclerosis. Data came from immunoSEQ multiplex PCR; TCRdb stores just in-frame clones and leaves some out. The top ten hold around 1.3% of the sample, which has about 68,000 clones, about 91% seen once. Trimming removed 1 base from V and 5 bases from J; junction bases left unmatched: 12. This CDR3 comprises 17 residues. Germline CDR1 and CDR2: SGHTA and FQGNSA. The sequencing used peripheral blood, collected in the second trimester of pregnancy. The rearrangement uses TRBV7-2 and TRBJ2-5; 8 positions match TRBD2. This sequence originates from a female donor in good health, enrolled as a control in a pregnancy study. The CDR3 DNA follows: TGTGCCAGCAGCTTAGAGAACGGGAGGGCCAGGGGTGAGACCCAGTACTTC. As protein: CASSLENGRARGETQYF.